The T cell receptor (beta chain) described here comes from a study of T cells after yellow fever vaccination. TCRdb re-derived calls from the 5' RACE reads in MiXCR, one entry per CDR3 protein. This sample carries under 400,000 distinct CDR3 sequences, 9.5% to 15% of them seen once, and the ten largest clones take 3.2%. The CDR3 spans 15 residues. V was shortened by 1 base and J by 7 bases, with 14 bases between the two germline ends. Germline CDR1 and CDR2: DFQATT and SNEGSKA (reference sequence). Sequences were derived from CD4+ T cells sorted from PBMCs, sampled 15 days after the yellow fever booster vaccination. The chain links TRBV20-1 to TRBJ1-6; tentative D call: TRBD1 (5 bases). The sequence was collected from a young man who received the YFV17D yellow fever vaccine. CDR3 bases: TGCAGTGCTAGAGTCGGGGCCACGGGAAATTCACCCCTCCACTTT. It yields the protein CSARVGATGNSPLHF.